The 23 T cell receptor beta chains below were found in one sample sequenced in a study of blood T cell repertoires in COVID-19. Libraries were prepared by immunoSEQ multiplex PCR; TCRdb keeps only in-frame clonotypes and omits some of them. The top ten clones hold about 26% of a sample with 150,000 to 200,000 clones, 88% of them seen once. The specimen was peripheral blood. Receptor source: a man in his 60s with acute or convalescent COVID-19.

This chain joins TRBV19 and TRBJ1-1; D is perhaps TRBD1 (5 bases). Trimming stripped 0 bases from V and 6 bases from J, with 23 bases between. The length of the CDR3 is 18 residues. Germline V lookup: CDR1 LNHDA, CDR2 SQIVND (reference sequence). The CDR3 bases are TGTGCCAGTAGTATAGATGGGGGGACGCGTTTATTTGTAGCTGAAGCTTTCTTT. Protein product: CASSIDGGTRLFVAEAFF.

The chain recombines TRBV9 with TRBJ2-1; TRBD2 agrees at 8 bases. Germline loops: CDR1 SGDLS, CDR2 YYNGEE. V was pared by 0 bases and J by 6 bases, with 8 bases of the junction left unmatched. The CDR3 runs to 16 residues. CDR3 in amino acids: CASSVAGTSVFNEQFF. The CDR3 nucleotides read TGTGCCAGCAGCGTAGCCGGGACTAGTGTGTTCAATGAGCAGTTCTTC.

The chain joins TRBV2 to TRBJ2-1; 12 bases are shared with TRBD2. The CDR3 extends over 14 amino acids. Germline loops: CDR1 SNHLY, CDR2 FYNNEI. Losses at the gene ends were 5 bases for V and 9 bases for J; bases not matched to a gene: 5. The CDR3 loop is CASSSSGRAVEQFF. DNA for the CDR3: TGTGCCAGCAGTTCTAGCGGGAGGGCCGTTGAGCAGTTCTTC.

The rearrangement joins TRBV18 to TRBJ2-7, with 8 bases aligning to TRBD2. The CDR3 totals 12 residues. CDR1 and CDR2 (germline): KGHSH, LQKENI. V shed 5 bases, J shed 6 bases, and the junction held 3 bases outside the gene matches. CDR3 bases: TGTGCCAGCTCAACAACTAGCGGCGAGCAGTACTTC. Amino acid sequence: CASSTTSGEQYF.

V is TRBV6-6 and J is TRBJ2-7; 8 bases match TRBD2. V lost 3 bases to trimming and J lost 3 bases; unmatched junction nucleotides: 1. CDR1 and CDR2 from the germline V gene are MNHNY and SVGAGI (reference sequence). The CDR3 runs to 13 residues. The CDR3 region is CASSYAGGYEQYF. DNA for the CDR3: TGTGCCAGCAGTTATGCGGGAGGCTACGAGCAGTACTTC.

The chain couples TRBV5-6 to TRBJ1-2, with TRBD1 matching over 9 bases. Losses at the gene ends were 3 bases for V and 0 bases for J; bases not matched to a gene: 6. This CDR3 contains 16 residues. Germline loops: CDR1 SGHDT, CDR2 YYEEEE. Here the CDR3 reads CASSYNRGRPNYGYTF. As DNA, the CDR3 is TGTGCCAGCAGCTACAACAGGGGGCGTCCTAACTATGGCTACACCTTC.

The chain joins TRBV7-8 to TRBJ2-1, with TRBD1 matching over 8 bases. This CDR3 region has 14 residues. With V trimmed by 5 bases and J by 9 bases, 9 bases remained unmatched. CDR1 SGHVS and CDR2 FQNEAQ come from the germline V gene. The CDR3 bases are TGTGCCAGCAGCCCCAGAACAGGGGGTGGTGAGCAGTTCTTC. The encoded protein is CASSPRTGGGEQFF. The full variable domain, in which reference TRBV7-8 and TRBJ2-1 provide the parts outside the CDR3, is GAGVSQSPRYKVAKRGQDVALRCDPISGHVSLFWYQQALGQGPEFLTYFQNEAQLDKSGLPSDRFFAERPEGSVSTLKIQRTQQEDSAVYLCASSPRTGGGEQFFGPGTRLTVL.

The chain joins TRBV7-6 to TRBJ2-7; tentatively, D is TRBD1 (7 bases). V lost 1 base and J 3 bases, leaving 13 bases between the germline ends. This CDR3 is built from 15 residues. CDR1 and CDR2 (germline): SGHVS, FNYEAQ. The CDR3 region is CASSLGQGGYYEQYV. CDR3 DNA: TGTGCCAGCAGCTTAGGACAGGGAGGCTACTACGAGCAGTACGTC.

The rearrangement links TRBV6-5 to TRBJ2-1; 9 bases map to TRBD2. The V gene end was trimmed by 9 bases and the J gene end by 8 bases; junction bases not matched to a gene: 11. Germline values: CDR1 MNHEY, CDR2 SVGAGI. This CDR3 has 14 residues. The CDR3 DNA is TGTGCCAGTCGCCCGGCTAGCGGGGTTGATGAGCAGTTCTTC. It is translated as CASRPASGVDEQFF.

The rearrangement joins TRBV7-9 to TRBJ2-3, with 9 bases aligning to TRBD2. V gave up 3 bases and J gave up 3 bases; unmatched junction bases: 16. CDR1 and CDR2 (germline): SEHNR, FQNEAQ (reference sequence). The CDR3 covers 19 residues. CDR3 sequence (DNA): TGTGCCAGCAGCTTCGCCAGCGGGGGGCTCAACCCTCGGACAGATACGCAGTATTTT. Translating gives CASSFASGGLNPRTDTQYF.

This chain connects TRBV27 to TRBJ1-2; TRBD1 aligns across 7 bases. Germline-derived CDR1 and CDR2 are MNHEY and SMNVEV (reference sequence). CDR3 size: 15 residues. Trimming cost V 0 bases and J 4 bases; bases outside gene matches: 5. The CDR3 coding sequence is TGTGCCAGCAGTTTATCAATGGACAGGACCTATGGCTACACCTTC. Residues: CASSLSMDRTYGYTF.

This clone appeared a single time. The chain carries TRBV25-1 and TRBJ1-1, with unresolved D. Deletions cut 5 bases from V and 1 base from J, with 8 bases between. Germline lookup yields CDR1 MGHDK and CDR2 SYGVNS. The CDR3 extends over 13 amino acids. The DNA for the CDR3 is TGTGCCAGCAGTTCCCACAAGAACACTGAAGCTTTCTTT. This encodes CASSSHKNTEAFF.

The V call is TRBV5-4, the J call TRBJ1-2; D is perhaps TRBD1 (6 bases). Germline V CDR1 and CDR2: SGHNT, YYREEE (reference sequence). There are 14 residues in the CDR3. The ends were cut back, 0 bases at V and 4 bases at J, with 10 bases in the middle. This CDR3 reads CASSLDGGPYGYTF. The CDR3 DNA sequence: TGTGCCAGCAGCTTGGATGGGGGCCCCTATGGCTACACCTTC.

The chain is built from TRBV5-4 and TRBJ2-3, with D perhaps TRBD2 (6 bases). Trimming stripped 4 bases from V and 6 bases from J, with 18 bases between. CDR1 is SGHNT and CDR2 is YYREEE in the germline V gene (reference sequence). This CDR3 is built from 15 residues. DNA of the CDR3: TGTGCCAGCAGCCCGTTCGAACTAGCAGGGGATACGCAGTATTTT. It encodes CASSPFELAGDTQYF.

The V and J genes are TRBV5-1 and TRBJ1-1; no firm D call. Germline V gene sequence: CDR1 SGHRS, CDR2 YFSETQ. V shed 0 bases and J shed 3 bases, with 6 bases lying between them. The CDR3 contains 13 residues. CDR3 nucleotide sequence: TGCGCCAGCAGCTTGGTGAGTGACACTGAAGCTTTCTTT. Translated, it gives CASSLVSDTEAFF.

The J gene is TRBJ1-5, the V gene TRBV23-1, with 11 bases lining up with TRBD1. TRBV23-1 is recorded as an ORF, its role being uncertain. The CDR3 contains 15 residues. The V and J ends lost 6 bases and 1 base, in that order; junction bases with no gene match: 2. For the CDR3, the DNA is TGCGCCAGCAGGGGGGACAGGGGGAGCAATCAGCCCCAGCATTTT. Its translation is CASRGDRGSNQPQHF.

The V gene is TRBV6-5, the J gene TRBJ1-1; D gene uncertain. Germline lookup yields CDR1 MNHEY and CDR2 SVGAGI. The ends were cut back, 6 bases at V and 2 bases at J, with 7 bases in the middle. The CDR3 has 12 residues. The CDR3 sequence: CASSLDNTEAFF. The CDR3 DNA reads TGTGCCAGCAGCCTAGACAACACTGAAGCTTTCTTT.

The chain joins TRBV30 to TRBJ1-2; TRBD1 agrees at 10 bases. The CDR3 sequence is 15 residues long. In germline, CDR1 is GTSNPN, CDR2 SVGIG (reference sequence). V shed 5 bases and J 2 bases; nucleotides not matched to a gene: 8. The CDR3: CAWAGTGAVNYGYTF. CDR3 coding DNA: TGTGCCTGGGCAGGGACAGGGGCTGTGAACTATGGCTACACCTTC.

V is TRBV7-2 and J is TRBJ2-5; D possibly corresponds to TRBD2 (5 bases). V was cut by 8 bases and J by 2 bases, with 9 bases left in between. The CDR3 runs to 12 residues. Looked up from germline, CDR1 is SGHTA and CDR2 is FQGNSA. The CDR3 sequence: CASGLLQETQYF. The CDR3 DNA reads TGTGCCAGCGGACTTCTTCAAGAGACCCAGTACTTC.

This clone was found a few times. The J gene is TRBJ1-3, the V gene TRBV27; TRBD1 matches at 12 bases. From germline, CDR1 is MNHEY and CDR2 SMNVEV (reference sequence). The ends lost 8 bases at V and 0 bases at J; junction bases unmatched: 14. CDR3 length: 19 amino acids. The DNA for the CDR3 is TGTGCCAGCTGCACCGGGACAGGGGGCCCCTCCTTCTCTGGAAACACCATATATTTT. This sequence encodes CASCTGTGGPSFSGNTIYF.

The V gene is TRBV7-2, the J gene TRBJ2-1, with TRBD2 identical over 9 bases. CDR1 is SGHTA, CDR2 FQGNSA, per germline. The CDR3 is 15 amino acids. Losses at the gene ends were 5 bases for V and 8 bases for J; bases not matched to a gene: 10. CDR3 protein: CASSPGGSGSHEQFF. The CDR3 region has the DNA TGTGCCAGCAGCCCGGGGGGTAGCGGGAGCCATGAGCAGTTCTTC.

The chain has TRBV7-2 and TRBJ2-3; 8 bases are shared with TRBD2. Germline V gene lookup returns CDR1 SGHTA and CDR2 FQGNSA. Trimming at V came to 4 bases and at J to 10 bases, leaving 7 bases not matched to a gene. The length of the CDR3 is 13 residues. In DNA form, the CDR3 reads TGTGCCAGCAGCTCATCGGCGGGGGGAGCGCAGTATTTT. Translated, it gives CASSSSAGGAQYF.

J is TRBJ1-2 and V is TRBV19, with D possibly being TRBD1 (5 bases). Germline CDR1 and CDR2: LNHDA and SQIVND (reference sequence). V gave up 3 bases and J gave up 0 bases, with 11 bases separating them. This CDR3 has 15 amino acids. The CDR3 region is CASSMGQGSNYGYTF. CDR3 bases: TGTGCCAGTAGTATGGGGCAGGGCTCTAACTATGGCTACACCTTC.